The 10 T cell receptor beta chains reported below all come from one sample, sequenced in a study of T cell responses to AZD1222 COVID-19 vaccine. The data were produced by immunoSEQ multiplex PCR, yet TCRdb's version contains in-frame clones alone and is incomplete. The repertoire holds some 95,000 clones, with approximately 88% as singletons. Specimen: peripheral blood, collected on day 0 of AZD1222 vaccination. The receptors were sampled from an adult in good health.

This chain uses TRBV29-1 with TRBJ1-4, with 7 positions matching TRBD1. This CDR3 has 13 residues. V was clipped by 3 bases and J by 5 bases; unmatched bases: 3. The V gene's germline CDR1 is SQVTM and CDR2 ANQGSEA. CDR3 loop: CSVEGQTNEKLFF. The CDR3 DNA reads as TGCAGCGTTGAGGGACAGACAAATGAAAAACTGTTTTTT.

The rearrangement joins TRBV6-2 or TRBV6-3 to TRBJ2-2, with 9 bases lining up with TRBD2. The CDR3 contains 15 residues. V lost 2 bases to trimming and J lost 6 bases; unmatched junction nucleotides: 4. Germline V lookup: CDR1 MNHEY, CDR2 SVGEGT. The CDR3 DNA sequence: TGTGCCAGCAGTTACGATGCGGGGGGGCCCGGGGAGCTGTTTTTT. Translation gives CASSYDAGGPGELFF.

The CDR3 region has the DNA TGTGCCAGCGCCGGGACGCACGGGACTGAAGCTTTCTTT. Translation gives CASAGTHGTEAFF. The V call is TRBV2, the J call TRBJ1-1; possibly TRBD1 for D (5 bases). Germline assignment: CDR1 SNHLY and CDR2 FYNNEI. The CDR3 spans 13 residues. V shed 8 bases and J shed 5 bases, with 15 bases lying between them. The variable domain in full, with the rest retrieved from reference TRBV2 and TRBJ1-1, is EPEVTQTPSHQVTQMGQEVILRCVPISNHLYFYWYRQILGQKVEFLVSFYNNEISEKSEIFDDQFSVERPDGSNFTLKIRSTKLEDSAMYFCASAGTHGTEAFFGQGTRLTVV.

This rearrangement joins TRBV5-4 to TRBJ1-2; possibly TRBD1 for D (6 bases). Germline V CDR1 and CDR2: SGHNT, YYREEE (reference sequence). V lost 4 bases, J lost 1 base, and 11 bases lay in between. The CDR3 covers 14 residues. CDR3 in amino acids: CASSPDSHNYGYTF. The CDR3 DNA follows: TGTGCCAGCAGCCCGGACAGTCATAACTATGGCTACACCTTC.

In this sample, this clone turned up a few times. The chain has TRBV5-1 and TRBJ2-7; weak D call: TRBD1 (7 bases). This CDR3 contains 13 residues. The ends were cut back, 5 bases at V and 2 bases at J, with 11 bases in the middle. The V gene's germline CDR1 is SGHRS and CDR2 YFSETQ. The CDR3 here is CASREGAAYEQYF. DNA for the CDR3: TGCGCCAGCAGGGAGGGGGCGGCCTACGAGCAGTACTTC.

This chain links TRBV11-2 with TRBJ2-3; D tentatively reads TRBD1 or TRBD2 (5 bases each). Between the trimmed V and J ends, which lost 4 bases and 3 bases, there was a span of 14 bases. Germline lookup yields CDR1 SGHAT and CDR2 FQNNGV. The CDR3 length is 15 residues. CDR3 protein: CASSSSPGTTDTQYF. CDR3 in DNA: TGTGCCAGCAGCTCTAGCCCAGGGACGACAGATACGCAGTATTTT.

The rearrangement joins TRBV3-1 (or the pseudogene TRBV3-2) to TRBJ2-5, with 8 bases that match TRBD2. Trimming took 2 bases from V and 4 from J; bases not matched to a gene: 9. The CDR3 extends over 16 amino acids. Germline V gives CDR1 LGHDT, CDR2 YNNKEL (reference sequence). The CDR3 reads CASSQWAGGRGETQYF. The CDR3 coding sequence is TGTGCCAGCAGCCAATGGGCGGGGGGCCGAGGAGAGACCCAGTACTTC.

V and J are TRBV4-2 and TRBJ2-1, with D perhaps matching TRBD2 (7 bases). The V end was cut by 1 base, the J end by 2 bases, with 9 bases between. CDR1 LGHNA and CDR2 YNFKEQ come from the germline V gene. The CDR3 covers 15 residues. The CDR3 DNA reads TGTGCCAGCAGCCAAGGGGGGGGCCCCTACAATGAGCAGTTCTTC. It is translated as CASSQGGGPYNEQFF.

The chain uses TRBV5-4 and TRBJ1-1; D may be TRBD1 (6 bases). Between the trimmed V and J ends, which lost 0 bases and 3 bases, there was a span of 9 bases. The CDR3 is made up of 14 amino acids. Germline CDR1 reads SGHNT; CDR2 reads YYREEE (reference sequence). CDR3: CASSLDRADTEAFF. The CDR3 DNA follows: TGTGCCAGCAGCTTGGACAGGGCTGACACTGAAGCTTTCTTT.

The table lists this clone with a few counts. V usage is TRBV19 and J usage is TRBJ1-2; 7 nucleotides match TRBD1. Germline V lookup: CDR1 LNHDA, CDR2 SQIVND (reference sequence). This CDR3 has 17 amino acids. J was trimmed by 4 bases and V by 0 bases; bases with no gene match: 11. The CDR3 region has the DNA TGTGCCAGTAGTATAGATCTCCAGACAGGGTCGACCTATGGCTACACCTTC. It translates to CASSIDLQTGSTYGYTF.